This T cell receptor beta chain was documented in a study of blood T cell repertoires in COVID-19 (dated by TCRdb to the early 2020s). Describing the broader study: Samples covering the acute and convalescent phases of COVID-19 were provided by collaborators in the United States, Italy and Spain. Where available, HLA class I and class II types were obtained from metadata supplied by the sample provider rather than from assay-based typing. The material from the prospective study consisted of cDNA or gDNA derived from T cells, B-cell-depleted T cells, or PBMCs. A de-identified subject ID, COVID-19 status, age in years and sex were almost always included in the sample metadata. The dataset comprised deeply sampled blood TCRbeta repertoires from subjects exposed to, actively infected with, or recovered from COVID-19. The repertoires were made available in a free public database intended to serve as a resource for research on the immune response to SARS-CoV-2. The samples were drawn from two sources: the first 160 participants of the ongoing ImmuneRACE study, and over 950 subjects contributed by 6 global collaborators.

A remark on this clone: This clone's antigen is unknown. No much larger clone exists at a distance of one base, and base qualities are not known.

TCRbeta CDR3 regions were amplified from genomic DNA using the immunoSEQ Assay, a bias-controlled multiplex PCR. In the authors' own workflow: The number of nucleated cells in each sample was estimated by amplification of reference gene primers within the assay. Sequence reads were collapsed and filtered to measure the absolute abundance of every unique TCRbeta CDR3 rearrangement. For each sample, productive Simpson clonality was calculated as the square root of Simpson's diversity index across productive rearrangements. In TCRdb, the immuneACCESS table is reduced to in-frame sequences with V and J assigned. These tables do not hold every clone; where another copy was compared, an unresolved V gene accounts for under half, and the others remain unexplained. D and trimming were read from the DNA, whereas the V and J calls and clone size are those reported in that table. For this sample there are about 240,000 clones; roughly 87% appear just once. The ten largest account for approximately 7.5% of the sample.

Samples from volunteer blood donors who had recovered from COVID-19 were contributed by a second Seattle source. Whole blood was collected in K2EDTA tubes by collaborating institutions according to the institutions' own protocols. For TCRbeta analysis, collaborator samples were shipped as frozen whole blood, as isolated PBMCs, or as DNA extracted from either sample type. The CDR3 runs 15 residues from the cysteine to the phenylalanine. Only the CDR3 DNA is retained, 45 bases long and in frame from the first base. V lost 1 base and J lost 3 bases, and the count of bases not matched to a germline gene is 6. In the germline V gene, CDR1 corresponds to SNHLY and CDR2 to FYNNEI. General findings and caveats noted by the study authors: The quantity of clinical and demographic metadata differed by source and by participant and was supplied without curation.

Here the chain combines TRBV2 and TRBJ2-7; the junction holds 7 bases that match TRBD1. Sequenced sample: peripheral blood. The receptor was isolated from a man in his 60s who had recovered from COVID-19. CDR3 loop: CASSEGQGMVYEQYF. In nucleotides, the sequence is TGTGCCAGCAGTGAAGGACAGGGTATGGTCTACGAGCAGTACTTC.